This T cell receptor (beta chain) stems from a study of blood T cells in healthy people across ages. CDR1 and CDR2 from the germline V gene are SGHAT and FQNNGV. The CDR3 spans 16 residues. V lost 1 base and J 3 bases, leaving 15 bases between the germline ends. Total RNA was isolated from each sample in quantities of at least 5.5 micrograms. The second PCR ran roughly 7 to 11 cycles with a sample-barcoded 5' primer and J-beta primers. A template-switch adaptor with 12 random nucleotides tagged each cDNA molecule. TCRdb called the 5' RACE reads again in MiXCR, with one record for every CDR3 protein. The sample lists about 1,600,000 distinct CDR3 sequences, 42% seen once, with 7.9% in the top ten. General observations from the study: TCR beta diversity was tightly associated with the proportion of naive T cells. Estimates of diversity drawn from one million T cells were considered underestimates.

As to this clonotype: Its antigen is still unknown.

Sequencing was done on a sample of blood. This chain connects TRBV11-2 to TRBJ2-5; D is perhaps TRBD2 (5 bases). The TCR was taken from a woman younger than 30 in good health. The CDR3 reads CASSLGPLGVEETQYF. The CDR3 bases are TGTGCCAGCAGCTTAGGCCCCCTCGGGGTCGAAGAGACCCAGTACTTC.